This section outlines one T cell receptor (beta chain) sequence together with its context. This specimen belongs to a study of blood T cell repertoires in COVID-19. Study at large: PBMCs, B-cell-depleted T cells, or T cells provided the cDNA or gDNA that made up the material.

J was trimmed by 5 bases and V by 2 bases; bases with no gene match: 8. The CDR3 runs to 16 residues. Germline lookup yields CDR1 ENHRY and CDR2 SYGVKD. Here immunoSEQ multiplex PCR was the method, and the copy in TCRdb shows in-frame clones only, minus some. The sample comprises 25,000 to 40,000 clones, approximately 85% of which are singletons, and around 17% rests with the top ten. The receptor was isolated from a woman aged 60-75 years with active COVID-19. The V and J genes are TRBV10-3 and TRBJ2-2; 7 positions match TRBD2. The sample comprised peripheral blood. The CDR3 DNA follows: TGTGCCATCAGTGAGCAACCGGGGAGGGATACCGGGGAGCTGTTTTTT. As protein: CAISEQPGRDTGELFF.